This T cell receptor (beta chain) was identified in a study of blood T cell repertoires in COVID-19. Sequencing was performed with immunoSEQ multiplex PCR; in TCRdb, only in-frame clones are kept and a portion is missing. In the table there are roughly 73,000 clones, around 90% of which are singletons. Germline V gene sequence: CDR1 SGHKS, CDR2 YYEKEE (reference sequence). Trimming cost V 2 bases and J 6 bases, with 8 bases left between them. The CDR3 covers 13 residues. The chain links TRBV5-5 to TRBJ2-2; no definite D call. This receptor was taken from a man aged 45-65 years with acute or convalescent COVID-19. Sequencing input: peripheral blood. The CDR3 protein is CASSFYSSGELFF. The CDR3 region has the DNA TGTGCCAGCAGCTTTTATTCCTCCGGGGAGCTGTTTTTT.